These 25 T cell receptor beta chains were sequenced from one sample in a study of identical twins. From the 5' RACE reads, TCRdb called clonotypes with MiXCR, one entry per CDR3 protein. The repertoire includes 1.5 million to 2 million distinct CDR3 sequences, about 32% of them detected once, and 0.25% to 0.3% sits in the top ten. The source material was cord blood. The origin of the receptors is a newborn girl in good health.

This clonotype was found a few times. The rearrangement links TRBV7-9 to TRBJ1-5, with D maybe TRBD1 (6 bases). CDR3 length: 13 residues. In germline, CDR1 is SEHNR, CDR2 FQNEAQ (reference sequence). The CDR3 is CARGQIPNQPQHF. For the CDR3, the DNA is TGTGCGAGAGGACAGATCCCCAATCAGCCCCAGCATTTT.

The V call is TRBV4-1, the J call TRBJ1-4; 8 bases line up with TRBD1. V shed 4 bases and J 3 bases; nucleotides not matched to a gene: 13. The CDR3 has 18 residues. CDR1 is MGHRA and CDR2 is YSYEKL in the germline V gene. Written as DNA, the CDR3 is TGCGCCAGCAGCCCCGCGGGCAGGGGGCGCGGAGCTAATGAAAAACTGTTTTTT. Its protein is CASSPAGRGRGANEKLFF.

The chain couples TRBV4-1 to TRBJ2-1, with D tentatively TRBD1 or TRBD2 (6 bases each). CDR3 length equals 15 residues. Germline V gene lookup returns CDR1 MGHRA and CDR2 YSYEKL. The ends were cut back, 0 bases at V and 3 bases at J, with 9 bases in the middle. This chain's CDR3 is CASSQEGGGYNEQFF. In DNA, the CDR3 is TGCGCCAGCAGCCAAGAGGGGGGCGGCTACAATGAGCAGTTCTTC.

The rearrangement uses TRBV18 and TRBJ2-1; 7 nucleotides match TRBD1. The CDR3 spans 15 residues. J lost 10 bases, V lost 2 bases, and 11 bases had no gene match. Germline CDR1 KGHSH, CDR2 LQKENI. The CDR3 region is CASSPTPTTGNEQFF. In DNA, the CDR3 is TGTGCCAGCTCACCAACCCCTACGACAGGGAACGAGCAGTTCTTC.

The chain joins TRBV20-1 to TRBJ2-1; 9 bases are a match to TRBD2. The CDR3 length is 14 residues. Germline values: CDR1 DFQATT, CDR2 SNEGSKA (reference sequence). The trim removed 8 bases at V and 7 bases at J, leaving 12 bases unmatched. The CDR3 loop is CSSRGSGRQNEQFF. DNA of the CDR3: TGCAGTTCCCGTGGCAGCGGGAGGCAGAATGAGCAGTTCTTC.

The chain links TRBV20-1 to TRBJ1-5; 9 positions agree with TRBD1. Germline V gene sequence: CDR1 DFQATT, CDR2 SNEGSKA (reference sequence). The V gene end was trimmed by 6 bases and the J gene end by 1 base; junction bases not matched to a gene: 7. This CDR3 contains 15 residues. DNA of the CDR3: TGCAGTGCCTGGATACAGGGGGCAAGCAATCAGCCCCAGCATTTT. This encodes CSAWIQGASNQPQHF.

The CDR3 coding sequence is TGTGCCATCACCGACAGCTCCTACGAGCAGTACTTC. Protein: CAITDSSYEQYF. The V gene is TRBV10-3, the J gene TRBJ2-7, with D maybe TRBD1 (5 bases). Germline CDR1 and CDR2: ENHRY and SYGVKD. The CDR3 has 12 residues. The ends were cut back, 7 bases at V and 0 bases at J, with 7 bases in the middle.

The rearrangement joins TRBV27 to TRBJ1-3, with D possibly being TRBD1 (5 bases). Deletions cut 5 bases from V and 0 bases from J, with 11 bases between. The CDR3 is 15 residues long. CDR1 and CDR2 (germline): MNHEY, SMNVEV (reference sequence). The CDR3 coding sequence is TGTGCCAGCAGTCCCCGCGGGGGCTCTGGAAACACCATATATTTT. Protein product: CASSPRGGSGNTIYF.

V is TRBV3-1 and J is TRBJ2-5, with 7 positions matching TRBD1. This CDR3 has 15 amino acids. J gave up 1 base and V 5 bases, and 7 bases lay outside the gene matches. Germline values: CDR1 LGHDT, CDR2 YNNKEL (reference sequence). Written as DNA, the CDR3 is TGTGCCAGCAGCTCCATGGCAGGGGGCCAAGAGACCCAGTACTTC. It codes for CASSSMAGGQETQYF.

The chain uses TRBV6-5 and TRBJ2-1; tentatively, D is TRBD1 or TRBD2 (5 bases each). CDR1 is MNHEY, CDR2 SVGAGI, per germline. Trimming stripped 7 bases from V and 9 bases from J, with 13 bases between. This CDR3 spans 12 amino acids. The CDR3 DNA reads TGTGCCAGCACCAGTGGTGGGGGTGAGCAGTTCTTC. It yields the protein CASTSGGGEQFF.

This clonotype has more than one count but fewer than ten. The rearrangement links TRBV20-1 to TRBJ1-4, with D unclear. Trimming removed 0 bases from V and 8 bases from J, with 13 bases in between. CDR1 DFQATT and CDR2 SNEGSKA come from the germline V gene (reference sequence). This CDR3 is built from 14 residues. CDR3 sequence reads: CSARDRQAGEKLFF. The DNA for the CDR3 is TGCAGTGCTAGAGATAGGCAGGCTGGCGAAAAACTGTTTTTT.

CDR3 coding DNA: TGTGCCATCAGTGAGGGGGACAGCCTAACTAATCAGCCCCAGCATTTT. It encodes CAISEGDSLTNQPQHF. The genes are TRBV10-3 and TRBJ1-5; TRBD1 agrees at 7 bases. V shed 2 bases and J 4 bases; nucleotides not matched to a gene: 8. CDR1 and CDR2 from the germline V gene are ENHRY and SYGVKD. There are 16 residues in the CDR3.

This clonotype has more than one count but fewer than ten. The chain uses TRBV28 and TRBJ1-5; D is possibly TRBD1 (5 bases). V lost 6 bases to trimming and J lost 0 bases, with 18 bases between them. CDR1 MDHEN and CDR2 SYDVKM come from the germline V gene. The CDR3 length is 17 residues. The CDR3: CASRPDLLRDSNQPQHF. The DNA of the CDR3 is TGTGCCAGCAGGCCCGACCTCCTCAGGGATAGCAATCAGCCCCAGCATTTT.

The rearrangement uses TRBV2 and TRBJ2-1; D assignment may be TRBD1 or TRBD2 (6 bases each). Germline CDR1 is SNHLY and CDR2 is FYNNEI. This CDR3 spans 15 amino acids. Deletions cut 1 base from V and 6 bases from J, with 13 bases between. CDR3 DNA: TGTGCCAGCAGTGAAGAGGGGGGACCGATCAATGAGCAGTTCTTC. It encodes CASSEEGGPINEQFF.

CDR3 bases: TGTGCCAGCAGCTTAACCCCCTATCCGGGACTAGCGGGGCCCGACCCATACAATGAGCAGTACTTC. Translating gives CASSLTPYPGLAGPDPYNEQYF. This sequence joins TRBV7-8 and TRBJ2-7, with 13 bases lining up with TRBD2. V was pared by 2 bases and J by 7 bases, with 26 bases of the junction left unmatched. Germline V gene lookup returns CDR1 SGHVS and CDR2 FQNEAQ. The CDR3 covers 22 residues. The whole variable domain, filled in from reference TRBV7-8 and TRBJ2-7, reads GAGVSQSPRYKVAKRGQDVALRCDPISGHVSLFWYQQALGQGPEFLTYFQNEAQLDKSGLPSDRFFAERPEGSVSTLKIQRTQQEDSAVYLCASSLTPYPGLAGPDPYNEQYFGPGTRLTVT.

The V gene is TRBV2, the J gene TRBJ2-1, with TRBD2 identical over 14 bases. J was trimmed by 9 bases and V by 6 bases; bases with no gene match: 7. The germline V gene encodes CDR1 SNHLY and CDR2 FYNNEI. CDR3 length: 15 residues. The CDR3 bases are TGTGCCAGCAGGGAGACTAGCGGGAGGGCCATTGAGCAGTTCTTC. Protein sequence: CASRETSGRAIEQFF.

The chain recombines TRBV5-1 with TRBJ1-5; TRBD1 matches 7 bases. Trimming at V came to 0 bases and at J to 2 bases, leaving 5 bases not matched to a gene. This CDR3 contains 16 residues. Germline lookup yields CDR1 SGHRS and CDR2 YFSETQ. CDR3 region: CASSLAGTAGNQPQHF. The CDR3 DNA follows: TGCGCCAGCAGCTTGGCTGGGACAGCCGGCAATCAGCCCCAGCATTTT.

J is TRBJ2-7 and V is TRBV20-1; D is perhaps TRBD1 (5 bases). Trimming removed 7 bases from V and 1 base from J, with 11 bases in between. CDR3 length: 12 residues. The germline CDR1 and CDR2 sequences are DFQATT and SNEGSKA (reference sequence). CDR3 sequence: CSGRGGSYEQYF. The DNA for the CDR3 is TGCAGTGGAAGGGGCGGATCCTACGAGCAGTACTTC.

V and J are TRBV20-1 and TRBJ2-3; 11 bases agree with TRBD2. Germline-derived CDR1 and CDR2 are DFQATT and SNEGSKA (reference sequence). This CDR3 spans 17 amino acids. With V trimmed by 6 bases and J by 3 bases, 14 bases remained unmatched. DNA of the CDR3: TGCAGTGCGGCTCCTTTGGGGATAGCGGGGGGGACAGATACGCAGTATTTT. Protein: CSAAPLGIAGGTDTQYF.

This clonotype was detected a few times. The V gene is TRBV4-1, the J gene TRBJ2-7, with D perhaps TRBD1 (7 bases). With 0 bases removed from V and 6 bases from J, the gap between germline ends came to 12 bases. The germline CDR1 and CDR2 sequences are MGHRA and YSYEKL. CDR3 size: 14 residues. This chain's CDR3 is CASSQDRQGGEQYF. The DNA for the CDR3 is TGCGCCAGCAGCCAAGATCGACAGGGAGGCGAGCAGTACTTC.

This chain joins TRBV7-2 and TRBJ2-1; TRBD2 matches 10 bases. CDR3 size: 15 residues. Germline loops: CDR1 SGHTA, CDR2 FQGNSA. Trimming removed 5 bases from V and 4 bases from J; junction bases left unmatched: 5. The DNA for the CDR3 is TGTGCCAGCAGCATGACTAGCGGGTTATACAATGAGCAGTTCTTC. It is translated as CASSMTSGLYNEQFF.

This rearrangement joins TRBV15 to TRBJ2-1; D could derive from TRBD1 or TRBD2 (6 bases each). The DNA end lines up better with TRBJ2-7; the J call may be wrong. Per germline, CDR1 LNHNV and CDR2 YYDKDF (reference sequence). The CDR3 totals 14 residues. The CDR3 DNA is TGTGCCACCAGCAGAGAAAGGCGGGACAATGAGCAGTACTTC. Translated: CATSRERRDNEQYF.

This clonotype turned up a few times. The chain has TRBV20-1 and TRBJ1-2; the D is unclear. Germline V gives CDR1 DFQATT, CDR2 SNEGSKA (reference sequence). The V end was cut by 6 bases, the J end by 4 bases, with 18 bases between. The CDR3 extends over 14 amino acids. The CDR3 bases are TGCAGTGCCTTGATAAGGGAGACACCCTATGGCTACACCTTC. It translates to CSALIRETPYGYTF.

The sample holds many counts of this clonotype. The chain uses TRBV10-3 and TRBJ2-7; the D call may be TRBD1 or TRBD2 (5 bases each). Looked up from germline, CDR1 is ENHRY and CDR2 is SYGVKD. The V end was cut by 10 bases, the J end by 2 bases, with 12 bases between. The CDR3 extends over 12 amino acids. The CDR3 DNA sequence: TGTGCCACAAGGGACGGGGCCTACGAGCAGTACTTC. Protein sequence: CATRDGAYEQYF.

A note on this clonotype: A junction boundary mismatches the germline segment, possibly from a read error. The rearrangement joins TRBV12-3 or TRBV12-4 to TRBJ2-3, with 10 bases fitting TRBD1. The CDR3 is made up of 19 amino acids. Here the CDR3 reads CASSFDHSKDRGGTDTEYF. CDR3 DNA: TGTGCCAGCAGTTTCGACCACAGCAAGGACAGGGGGGGCACAGATACGGAGTATTTT.